A single TCR beta chain is shown here with its context. As yet, its antigen is unknown. CDR1 is SGDLS and CDR2 is YYNGEE in the germline V gene. The germline V and J ends were trimmed by 0 bases and 5 bases, with 13 bases remaining between them. The CDR3 consists of 15 residues. These data are taken from a study of identical twins. Whole-study results and caveats: Invariant populations such as MAIT and iNKT cells could partly muddle zero-insertion analyses. Beta out-of-frame sequences showed weaker excess sharing between twins.

TCRdb fed the 5' RACE reads into MiXCR, producing one record per CDR3 protein. Here the sample spans around 690,000 distinct CDR3 sequences, over 20% being singletons. These data are also associated with another study on T cells expressing NK-cell markers. As that report states: The contribution of dominant NKG2C+ clonotypes to CD8+ T cells in more than five donors was roughly 1.0-7.5%. There were four donors in whom these clonotypes also led the CD3+CD56-NKG2C+ fraction.

The sequence was collected from a woman aged 18 to 35 in good health. The specimen was PBMCs. V and J are TRBV9 and TRBJ2-3; the D gene is possibly TRBD2 (5 bases). The CDR3: CASSVGGAPGDTQYF. The CDR3 DNA follows: TGTGCCAGCAGCGTAGGGGGAGCGCCGGGAGATACGCAGTATTTT.